The clone carrying this TCR beta chain showed up just once. Antigen unknown. MiXCR was run by TCRdb on the reads, yielding one entry per CDR3 protein. The sample holds hundreds of thousands of distinct CDR3 sequences, roughly 16% seen once. These data are taken from a study of T cell repertoires in cytomegalovirus infection. Background on the study: A matching HLA type, together with CMV infection, was signaled by public TCR beta signatures. General study findings and limits: Ex vivo responses were dominated by HLA-C-restricted CMV-specific TCR beta clonotypes.

V was cut by 3 bases and J by 9 bases, with 16 bases left in between. Germline loops: CDR1 SGHRS, CDR2 YFSETQ. This CDR3 comprises 15 residues. What was sequenced was PBMCs. The chain links TRBV5-1 to TRBJ1-6; unclear D gene. This receptor was taken from a human donor in good health (CMV status not recorded). Some clones in this sample may be carry-over from other donors' samples. The CDR3 reads CASSSDPGISSPLHF. DNA for the CDR3: TGCGCCAGCAGCTCGGACCCGGGGATCTCTTCACCCCTCCACTTT.